This TCR beta chain emerged from a study of CD8 T cells in Susac syndrome. This CDR3 is built from 14 residues. V was pared by 8 bases and J by 2 bases, with 12 bases between. RNA was extracted with the RNeasy kit, and a quantity of about 0.45 to 1 ug was reverse transcribed using random hexamers. TCR beta CDR3 was amplified by immunoSEQ covering 54 Vbeta and 13 Jbeta. One entry per CDR3 protein, called by TCRdb with MiXCR from the immunoSEQ multiplex PCR reads. The sample shows 200,000 to 300,000 distinct CDR3 sequences, around 95% of them seen only once. Sequencing targeted TCR beta in T cells from blood (CD8+ and CD4+).

The sample comprised CD4+ T cells from PBMCs. The genes are TRBV12-3 or TRBV12-4 and TRBJ2-2; D may match TRBD1 or TRBD2 (6 bases each). The sequence derives from a human donor with multiple sclerosis. The CDR3 region is CASDTGTNTGELFF. The DNA for the CDR3 is TGTGCCAGCGACACAGGGACTAACACCGGGGAGCTGTTTTTT.